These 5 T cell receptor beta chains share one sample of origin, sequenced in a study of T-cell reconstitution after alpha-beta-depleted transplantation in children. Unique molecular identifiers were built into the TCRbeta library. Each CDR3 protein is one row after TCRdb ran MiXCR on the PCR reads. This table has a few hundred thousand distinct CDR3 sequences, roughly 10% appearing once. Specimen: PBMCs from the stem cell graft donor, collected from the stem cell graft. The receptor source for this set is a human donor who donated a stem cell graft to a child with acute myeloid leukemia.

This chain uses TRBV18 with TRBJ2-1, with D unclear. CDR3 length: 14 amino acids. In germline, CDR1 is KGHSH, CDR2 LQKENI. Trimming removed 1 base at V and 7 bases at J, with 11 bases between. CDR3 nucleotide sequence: TGTGCCAGCTCACCACTTTCCGGGTTAAATGAGCAGTTCTTC. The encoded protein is CASSPLSGLNEQFF. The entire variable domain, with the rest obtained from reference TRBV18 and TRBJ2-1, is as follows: NAGVMQNPRHLVRRRGQEARLRCSPMKGHSHVYWYRQLPEEGLKFMVYLQKENIIDESGMPKERFSAEFPKEGPSILRIQQVVRGDSAAYFCASSPLSGLNEQFFGPGTRLTVL.

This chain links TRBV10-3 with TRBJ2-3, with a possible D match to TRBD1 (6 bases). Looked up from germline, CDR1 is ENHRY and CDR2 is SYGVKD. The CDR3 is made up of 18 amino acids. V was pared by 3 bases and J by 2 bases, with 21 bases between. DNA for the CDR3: TGTGCCATCAGTGACATAAGTAGAAGGGACATCTCCACAGATACGCAGTATTTT. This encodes CAISDISRRDISTDTQYF.

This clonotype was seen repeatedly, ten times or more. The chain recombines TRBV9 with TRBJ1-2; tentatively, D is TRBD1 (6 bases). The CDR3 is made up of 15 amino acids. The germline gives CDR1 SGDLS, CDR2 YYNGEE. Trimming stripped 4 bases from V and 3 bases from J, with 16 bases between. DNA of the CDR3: TGTGCCAGCAGCACAGGGAGGGGGTTTGACTATGGCTACACCTTC. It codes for CASSTGRGFDYGYTF.

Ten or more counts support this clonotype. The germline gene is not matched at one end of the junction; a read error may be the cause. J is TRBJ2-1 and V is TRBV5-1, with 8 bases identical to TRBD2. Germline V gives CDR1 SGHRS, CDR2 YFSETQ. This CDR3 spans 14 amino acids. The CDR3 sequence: CASSLSGSYNEQFF. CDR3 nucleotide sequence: TGTGCCAGCAGCTTAAGCGGGAGCTACAATGAGCAGTTCTTC.

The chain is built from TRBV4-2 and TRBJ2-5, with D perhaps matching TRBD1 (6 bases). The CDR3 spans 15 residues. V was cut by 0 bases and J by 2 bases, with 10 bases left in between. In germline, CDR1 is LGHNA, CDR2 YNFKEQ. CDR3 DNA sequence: TGTGCCAGCAGCCAAGAGCAGGGGACACAAGAGACCCAGTACTTC. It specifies CASSQEQGTQETQYF.